This entry describes one T cell receptor (beta chain). Its antigen is unknown. The source of the sample is a study of shared clonotypes between healthy human individuals. Study-level background: For every donor, three CD4 naive, three CD4 memory, two CD8 naive and one CD8 memory plates were used. Study-level points and caveats: For sorted subsets, rarefaction showed incomplete sequencing despite large depth.

Germline V lookup: CDR1 MNHEY, CDR2 SMNVEV (reference sequence). V dropped 2 bases and J dropped 6 bases, with 11 bases sitting between them. The CDR3 extends over 13 amino acids. CD45RO negativity and positive selection for CCR7 defined naive CD8 cells, a population that excluded terminally differentiated effector memory CD45RA+ cells. Method: immunoSEQ multiplex PCR; TCRdb's copy keeps in-frame clones and lacks some. The data contain about 2.1 million clones, 85% to 95% of them singletons. Sequencing was done on a sample of naive CD8+ T cells from PBMCs. This chain uses TRBV27 with TRBJ2-7; D unresolved. This receptor was identified in a man between 18 and 35 years old in good health. Some clones in this sample may be carry-over from other donors' samples. The CDR3 region is CASSLTPPSEQYF. The DNA for the CDR3 is TGTGCCAGCAGTTTAACCCCCCCGAGCGAGCAGTACTTC.